This is a list of T cell receptor beta chains from one sample in a study of blood T cell repertoires in COVID-19. The table came from immunoSEQ multiplex PCR; TCRdb's copy has only in-frame clones and leaves some out. The table includes hundreds of thousands of clones, over 75% detected once. Source material: PBMCs or T cells enriched from blood (not recorded which). The receptors were sampled from a woman aged 40-49 years who had recovered from COVID-19. Both conserved end residues are part of each CDR3. A D gene is named only where the DNA matches it firmly. The size of a clone is reported for some rows only, either as once, few or many, or as a class for expanded clones.

clone size	V gene	D gene	J gene	CDR3 protein	CDR3 DNA
.	TRBV29-1	.	TRBJ2-3	CSAYRGGADTQYF	TGCAGCGCGTACAGGGGAGGCGCAGATACGCAGTATTTT
.	TRBV27	.	TRBJ2-7	CASSPRDTFSYEQYF	TGTGCCAGCAGTCCCCGGGACACCTTCTCCTACGAGCAGTACTTC
.	TRBV6-5	.	TRBJ1-4	CASSPDEGRIKLFF	TGTGCCAGCAGCCCCGATGAGGGGAGGATAAAACTGTTTTTT
.	TRBV28	.	TRBJ2-2	CASSFGRLNTGELFF	TGTGCCAGCAGTTTTGGAAGACTAAACACCGGGGAGCTGTTTTTT
once	TRBV5-4	TRBD2	TRBJ2-5	CASSLGLAGGRETQYF	TGTGCCAGCAGCCTAGGACTAGCGGGGGGGCGGGAGACCCAGTACTTC
.	TRBV6-4	.	TRBJ2-7	CASSDSAREHREQYF	TGTGCCAGCAGTGACTCCGCCCGGGAGCACCGCGAGCAGTACTTC
few	TRBV7-9	.	TRBJ2-7	CASSQGSSYEQYF	TGTGCCAGCAGCCAGGGTTCCTCCTACGAGCAGTACTTC
.	TRBV7-9	TRBD2	TRBJ2-1	CASSPRGAGAYNEQFF	TGTGCCAGCAGCCCCCGTGGAGCGGGGGCCTACAATGAGCAGTTCTTC
.	TRBV3-1/TRBV3-2	.	TRBJ1-3	CASSQAEVRRNTIYF	TGTGCCAGCAGCCAAGCGGAGGTCAGGAGAAACACCATATATTTT
.	TRBV5-6	TRBD2	TRBJ2-3	CASSSLGGNSGTYTQYF	TGTGCCAGCAGCTCCCTAGGGGGGAATAGCGGGACCTATACGCAGTATTTT
.	TRBV30	.	TRBJ2-7	CAWIDPGAYEQYF	TGTGCCTGGATTGATCCGGGAGCCTACGAGCAGTACTTC
.	TRBV9	TRBD1	TRBJ1-2	CASSALQGTYGYTF	TGTGCCAGCAGCGCCTTACAGGGGACCTATGGCTACACCTTC
.	TRBV7-6	TRBD1	TRBJ2-3	CASSPGRRGQGTQYF	TGTGCCAGCAGCCCAGGCCGAAGGGGGCAGGGTACGCAGTATTTT
.	TRBV30	TRBD1	TRBJ1-5	CAWSTTGGGQPQHF	TGTGCCTGGAGTACGACAGGGGGCGGGCAGCCCCAGCATTTT
.	TRBV7-2	.	TRBJ1-4	CASSLIRGPNEKLFF	TGTGCCAGCAGCTTAATCAGGGGTCCTAATGAAAAACTGTTTTTT
.	TRBV24-1	TRBD1	TRBJ2-2	CATGRQGPQSGELFF	TGTGCCACCGGAAGACAGGGGCCTCAGTCCGGGGAGCTGTTTTTT
.	TRBV14	TRBD1	TRBJ1-1	CASSQVRPQGTTEAFF	TGTGCCAGCAGCCAAGTAAGGCCACAGGGGACCACTGAAGCTTTCTTT
.	TRBV11-2	.	TRBJ2-1	CASSLDPARGEQFF	TGTGCCAGCAGCTTAGATCCGGCACGCGGTGAGCAGTTCTTC
.	TRBV3-1/TRBV3-2	.	TRBJ2-5	CASSQVVAGRGTQYF	TGTGCCAGCAGCCAAGTGGTCGCGGGGCGGGGGACCCAGTACTTC
.	TRBV5-1	.	TRBJ2-3	CASAVSGTDTQYF	TGCGCCAGCGCGGTGTCTGGCACAGATACGCAGTATTTT
once	TRBV2	TRBD2	TRBJ2-7	CASRGTSGIYEQYF	TGTGCCAGCAGGGGGACTAGCGGGATCTACGAGCAGTACTTC
once	TRBV7-9	.	TRBJ2-7	CASSPDIGSYEQYF	TGTGCCAGCAGCCCGGACATCGGATCCTACGAGCAGTACTTC
.	TRBV2	.	TRBJ2-7	CASSGRSSYEQYF	TGTGCCAGCAGTGGACGGAGCTCCTACGAGCAGTACTTC
.	TRBV19	.	TRBJ1-2	CASRYLTRTTMNYGYTF	TGTGCCAGTAGGTACTTAACGAGGACAACGATGAACTATGGCTACACCTTC
.	TRBV24-1	TRBD1	TRBJ1-2	CATSDTGTGGVYGYTF	TGTGCCACCAGTGACACCGGGACAGGGGGCGTCTATGGCTACACCTTC
.	TRBV19	TRBD1	TRBJ1-3	CASSIGWRQGAFSGNTIYF	TGTGCCAGTAGTATAGGTTGGCGGCAGGGGGCCTTCTCTGGAAACACCATATATTTT
once	TRBV4-3	.	TRBJ1-1	CASSQEAGGTEAFF	TGCGCCAGCAGCCAGGAAGCCGGCGGCACTGAAGCTTTCTTT
.	TRBV10-3	.	TRBJ2-3	CAIKATGGEKDTQYF	TGTGCCATAAAGGCCACAGGGGGGGAGAAAGATACGCAGTATTTT
.	TRBV7-6	.	TRBJ1-1	CASSFWANTEAFF	TGTGCCAGCAGCTTTTGGGCGAACACTGAAGCTTTCTTT
.	TRBV7-3	.	TRBJ2-2	CASSPNGVGELFF	TGTGCCAGCAGCCCAAACGGGGTTGGGGAGCTGTTTTTT
.	TRBV2	.	TRBJ1-4	CASSVRDREKLFF	TGTGCCAGCAGTGTTCGCGACAGGGAAAAACTGTTTTTT
.	TRBV4-1	TRBD2	TRBJ2-1	CASSQLPTSGGLNEQFF	TGCGCCAGCAGCCAATTACCGACTAGCGGAGGGCTCAATGAGCAGTTCTTC
once	TRBV5-4	TRBD2	TRBJ2-2	CASSPGGLGTGELFF	TGTGCCAGCAGCCCGGGGGGGTTGGGAACCGGGGAGCTGTTTTTT
few	TRBV3-1/TRBV3-2	.	TRBJ2-3	CASSYSGSTDTQYF	TGTGCCAGCAGCTATAGCGGTAGCACAGATACGCAGTATTTT
.	TRBV11-2	.	TRBJ2-7	CASSAVWTSSSYEQYF	TGTGCCAGCAGCGCCGTTTGGACTTCTAGCTCCTACGAGCAGTACTTC
.	TRBV27	.	TRBJ1-1	CASSLYGEDTEAFF	TGTGCCAGCAGTTTATATGGGGAGGACACTGAAGCTTTCTTT
.	TRBV2	.	TRBJ2-2	CASSELFGETGELFF	TGTGCCAGCAGTGAACTATTCGGGGAAACCGGGGAGCTGTTTTTT
.	TRBV3-1/TRBV3-2	TRBD2	TRBJ2-3	CASTGGDTQYF	TGTGCCAGCACGGGGGGAGATACGCAGTATTTT
.	TRBV5-1	TRBD1	TRBJ1-4	CASSLPGTGGGDDEKLFF	TGCGCCAGCAGCTTACCCGGGACAGGGGGCGGAGATGATGAAAAACTGTTTTTT
.	TRBV18	.	TRBJ1-2	CASSPQDSPYGYTF	TGTGCCAGCTCACCACAGGACAGCCCCTATGGCTACACCTTC
.	TRBV7-9	.	TRBJ1-1	CASSLGGENTEAFF	TGTGCCAGCAGCTTAGGCGGAGAGAACACTGAAGCTTTCTTT
.	TRBV19	TRBD1	TRBJ1-4	CASSSPGQTNEKLFF	TGTGCCAGTAGTTCTCCGGGACAGACTAATGAAAAACTGTTTTTT
once	TRBV13	TRBD2	TRBJ2-1	CASSSLAGAINEQFF	TGTGCCAGCAGCTCCTTAGCGGGAGCAATCAATGAGCAGTTCTTC
.	TRBV6-5	.	TRBJ2-7	CAYGSPYEQYF	TGTGCTTACGGGTCCCCCTACGAGCAGTACTTC
.	TRBV3-1/TRBV3-2	TRBD1	TRBJ1-3	CASSQGGTGSGNTIYF	TGTGCCAGCAGCCAAGGGGGGACAGGCTCTGGAAACACCATATATTTT
.	TRBV18	TRBD2	TRBJ2-7	CASSPSGGPYEQYF	TGTGCCAGCTCACCGAGCGGGGGGCCCTACGAGCAGTACTTC
.	TRBV6-9	.	TRBJ1-2	CASSYREENYGYTF	TGTGCCAGCAGTTATAGGGAGGAAAACTATGGCTACACCTTC
.	TRBV19	TRBD2	TRBJ2-3	CASSAGLAGGDTQYF	TGTGCCAGTAGTGCGGGACTAGCGGGGGGGGATACGCAGTATTTT